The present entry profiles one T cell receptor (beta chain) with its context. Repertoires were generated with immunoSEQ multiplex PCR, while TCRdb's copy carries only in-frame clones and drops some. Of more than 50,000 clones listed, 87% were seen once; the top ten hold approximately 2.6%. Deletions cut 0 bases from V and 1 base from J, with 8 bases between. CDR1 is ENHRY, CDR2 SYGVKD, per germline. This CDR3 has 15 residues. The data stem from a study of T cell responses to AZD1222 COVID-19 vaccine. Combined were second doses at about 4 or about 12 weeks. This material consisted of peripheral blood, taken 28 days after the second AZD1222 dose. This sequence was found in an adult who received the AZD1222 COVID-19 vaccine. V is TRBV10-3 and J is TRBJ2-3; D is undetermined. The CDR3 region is CAISESSSGTDTQYF. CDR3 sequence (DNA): TGTGCCATCAGTGAGTCGTCGAGTGGCACAGATACGCAGTATTTT.